Given below is one T cell receptor (beta chain) in context. What it binds is unknown. A much larger clone differs by one base, so this may be a read error. This specimen belongs to a study of molecular identifiers for immune sequencing clone quantification. Broader study findings: Effector cells kept over 99% of their molecules in clones above 20 RNA copies, while naive cells kept under 1% there. Highly expanded clone sizes could be underestimated by identical TCR molecules that share a barcode.

The V and J ends lost 2 bases and 7 bases respectively, with 16 bases between them. The CDR3 length is 16 residues. Germline CDR1 and CDR2: SGHRS and YFSETQ. With RNA at 10%, 30% or 50%, naive CD8 libraries came from roughly 20,000 to 1,000,000 sorted cells. For naive CD8 T cells, sorting used the CD8+CD4-CCR7+CD45RA+ phenotype. TCRdb reanalysed the PCR reads using MiXCR and keeps one entry per CDR3 protein. Of 460,000 or so distinct CDR3 sequences listed, roughly 26% were seen once; the top ten hold 0.76%. This clonotype originated in a human donor in good health. Some libraries in this study had Jurkat cell RNA spiked in. The rearrangement uses TRBV5-1 and TRBJ1-6; D possibly corresponds to TRBD1 (5 bases). Sequences were obtained from naive CD8+ T cells from blood, with Jurkat cell RNA spiked in. Stated subset: FACS-sorted CD8+CD4-CCR7+CD45RA+ naive T cells. The CDR3 DNA follows: TGCGCCAGCAGCTTAGAAGGGACGGCCTTGAATTCACCCCTCCACTTT. Amino acid sequence: CASSLEGTALNSPLHF.